The 24 T cell receptor beta chains presented below share a single source sample, sequenced in a study of T cells after yellow fever vaccination (dated by TCRdb to the late 2010s). Per the publication, the treatment or condition label means: live attenuated yellow fever vaccine strain. Receptors were amplified or captured by 5' RACE. Data came from an Illumina HiSeq 2500. TCRdb passed the public sequencing reads through fastp at Q25 and MiXCR, retaining productive beta sequences. For every CDR3 protein sequence, its rows merge into one entry that carries the most common genes and DNA. Recorded for this sample are around 550,000 distinct CDR3 sequences; over 15% of them occurred a single time. The top ten clonotypes cover roughly an eighth of the sample. Sequencing used PBMCs, obtained 15 days after the yellow fever booster vaccination. These receptors were obtained from a man aged 25-45 years who received the YFV17D yellow fever vaccine.

In this sample, this clonotype turned up a few times. Mismatch with germline at one junction end may stem from a read error. The chain recombines TRBV7-9 with TRBJ1-1, with D hard to call. Germline V gene sequence: CDR1 SEHNR, CDR2 FQNEAQ (reference sequence). The CDR3 runs to 8 residues. CDR3 DNA sequence: TGCCGGACGGACGAAGCTTTCTTT. Translation gives CRTDEAFF.

This rearrangement joins TRBV7-2 to TRBJ2-7, with D perhaps TRBD2 (6 bases). The CDR3 has 15 residues. V was shortened by 5 bases and J by 6 bases, with 20 bases between the two germline ends. The germline V gene has CDR1 SGHTA and CDR2 FQGNSA. The CDR3 loop is CASSASGGPSPEQYF. The CDR3 nucleotides read TGTGCCAGCAGCGCGTCAGGAGGGCCTTCCCCCGAGCAGTACTTC.

This clonotype was counted between two and nine times. The chain has TRBV28 and TRBJ2-1; D gene ambiguous. Germline values: CDR1 MDHEN, CDR2 SYDVKM. Trimming pared 6 bases from V and 0 bases from J, leaving 12 bases between. The CDR3 totals 15 residues. The CDR3 loop is CASRKGPSSYNEQFF. The DNA of the CDR3 is TGTGCCAGCAGAAAGGGCCCCTCCTCCTACAATGAGCAGTTCTTC.

The chain uses TRBV7-2 and TRBJ2-7; D assignment may be TRBD1 or TRBD2 (5 bases each). Germline V gene data show CDR1 as SGHTA and CDR2 as FQGNSA. The CDR3 loop spans 14 amino acids. V lost 5 bases and J lost 6, with 17 bases in between. The CDR3 loop reads CASSRDGASGEQYF. The CDR3, as DNA: TGTGCCAGCAGCCGGGACGGGGCGAGTGGCGAGCAGTACTTC.

This clonotype has just a few counts. The chain combines TRBV18 with TRBJ2-3; 7 positions match TRBD1. Germline-derived CDR1 and CDR2 are KGHSH and LQKENI. The CDR3 consists of 15 residues. The junction had 3 bases not matched to a gene; V was cut back by 3 bases and J by 0 bases. CDR3: CASSPDRVSTDTQYF. The CDR3 bases are TGTGCCAGCTCACCCGACAGGGTGAGCACAGATACGCAGTATTTT.

This clonotype was seen more than once but under ten times. The chain uses TRBV6-1 and TRBJ2-3; D may be TRBD2 (6 bases). The length of the CDR3 is 13 residues. Germline loops: CDR1 MNHNS, CDR2 SASEGT. The V gene lost 6 bases and the J gene lost 4 bases, with 11 bases spanning the gap. CDR3 sequence (DNA): TGTGCCAGCAGAGGGGAGGCGGCAGATACGCAGTATTTT. Its protein product is CASRGEAADTQYF.

This clonotype was detected only a few times. V and J are TRBV7-2 and TRBJ2-7; the D is unclear. V lost 4 bases, J lost 8 bases, and 18 bases lay in between. CDR1 and CDR2 from the germline V gene are SGHTA and FQGNSA. The CDR3 runs to 14 residues. DNA of the CDR3: TGTGCCAGCAGCTCCCTGACGGAGTCCCTTCAGCAGTACTTC. It encodes CASSSLTESLQQYF.

This chain uses TRBV9 with TRBJ2-7; TRBD1 agrees at 7 bases. V trimming: 0 bases; J trimming: 0 bases; junction bases outside the gene matches: 3. CDR3 length: 15 amino acids. Germline V gives CDR1 SGDLS, CDR2 YYNGEE. The CDR3 here is CASSVGTGSSYEQYF. The CDR3 DNA sequence: TGTGCCAGCAGCGTAGGGACAGGTTCCTCCTACGAGCAGTACTTC.

This clonotype showed up just a few times. The chain combines TRBV12-3 or TRBV12-4 with TRBJ2-7; no reliable D call. The CDR3 sequence is 13 residues long. V was clipped by 2 bases and J by 7 bases, with 12 bases between them. The CDR3 here is CASSLSTSREQYF. Written as DNA, the CDR3 is TGTGCCAGCAGTTTATCTACTTCCAGGGAGCAGTACTTC.

The chain combines TRBV5-1 with TRBJ2-1; the D is unclear. From germline, CDR1 is SGHRS and CDR2 YFSETQ. CDR3 length: 15 residues. Trimming left V 0 bases short and J 5 bases short, with 12 bases between. CDR3 region: CASSLAVSDNNEQFF. DNA for the CDR3: TGCGCCAGCAGCTTGGCCGTGAGTGACAACAATGAGCAGTTCTTC.

In its sample, this clonotype was seen many times. The V and J genes are TRBV5-1 and TRBJ2-5; 7 nucleotides agree with TRBD1. The CDR3 has 15 amino acids. V shed 0 bases, J shed 1 base, and the junction held 3 bases outside the gene matches. The germline V gene has CDR1 SGHRS and CDR2 YFSETQ. The CDR3 bases are TGCGCCAGCAGCTTGGCCGGGACAGTCCAAGAGACCCAGTACTTC. Translation: CASSLAGTVQETQYF. The whole variable domain, remainder taken from reference TRBV5-1 and TRBJ2-5, is KAGVTQTPRYLIKTRGQQVTLSCSPISGHRSVSWYQQTPGQGLQFLFEYFSETQRNKGNFPGRFSGRQFSNSRSEMNVSTLELGDSALYLCASSLAGTVQETQYFGPGTRLLVL.

This clonotype came up a few times. The chain recombines TRBV29-1 with TRBJ1-1; possibly TRBD1 for D (5 bases). Germline loops: CDR1 SQVTM, CDR2 ANQGSEA. The CDR3 loop spans 13 amino acids. Trimming pared 3 bases from V and 7 bases from J, leaving 15 bases between. CDR3 region: CSVDQGSGSEAFF. The DNA for the CDR3 is TGCAGCGTTGATCAGGGTTCGGGCAGTGAAGCTTTCTTT. The full variable domain, its missing parts supplied by reference TRBV29-1 and TRBJ1-1, is SAVISQKPSRDICQRGTSLTIQCQVDSQVTMMFWYRQQPGQSLTLIATANQGSEATYESGFVIDKFPISRPNLTFSTLTVSNMSPEDSSIYLCSVDQGSGSEAFFGQGTRLTVV.

This clonotype has more than one count but fewer than ten. The chain recombines TRBV12-3 or TRBV12-4 with TRBJ2-3; no clear D gene. The CDR3 totals 12 residues. The V and J ends lost 5 bases and 6 bases respectively, with 9 bases between them. CDR3: CASSTNPDTQYF. The CDR3 region has the DNA TGTGCCAGCAGTACCAATCCGGATACGCAGTATTTT.

This clonotype was seen more than once but under ten times. The genes are TRBV4-3 and TRBJ2-3; 9 nucleotides align to TRBD1. This CDR3 has 15 residues. The trim removed 1 base at V and 3 bases at J, leaving 2 bases unmatched. CDR1 is LGHNA and CDR2 is YSLEER in the germline V gene. CDR3 amino acids: CASSQGDRETDTQYF. The CDR3 nucleotides are TGCGCCAGCAGCCAAGGGGACAGGGAAACAGATACGCAGTATTTT.

The CDR3 bases are TGTGCCAGCTCACCAAATCTCGGCGGGAGCGGCGAGACCCAGTACTTC. This sequence encodes CASSPNLGGSGETQYF. V gene TRBV18 combines with J gene TRBJ2-5; 7 positions agree with TRBD2. This CDR3 comprises 16 residues. J gave up 5 bases and V 2 bases, and 11 bases lay outside the gene matches. The germline V gene has CDR1 KGHSH and CDR2 LQKENI.

This clonotype has at least ten counts. The J gene is TRBJ2-7, the V gene TRBV2; D remains ambiguous. CDR1 is SNHLY and CDR2 is FYNNEI in the germline V gene. V was pared by 3 bases and J by 2 bases, with 8 bases between. The CDR3 totals 13 residues. DNA for the CDR3: TGTGCCAGCAGTGAGACGACGGCCTACGAGCAGTACTTC. It is translated as CASSETTAYEQYF. Full variable domain (outside the CDR3, taken from reference TRBV2 and TRBJ2-7): EPEVTQTPSHQVTQMGQEVILRCVPISNHLYFYWYRQILGQKVEFLVSFYNNEISEKSEIFDDQFSVERPDGSNFTLKIRSTKLEDSAMYFCASSETTAYEQYFGPGTRLTVT.

This clonotype has a handful of counts. The J gene is TRBJ2-2, the V gene TRBV7-9, with 10 nucleotides matching TRBD1. The CDR3 is made up of 16 amino acids. Germline lookup yields CDR1 SEHNR and CDR2 FQNEAQ (reference sequence). V dropped 3 bases and J dropped 6; count of bases not matched to a gene: 7. The CDR3 sequence is CASSFRDRGFAGELFF. The CDR3 DNA reads TGTGCCAGCAGCTTCCGGGACAGGGGTTTCGCCGGGGAGCTGTTTTTT.

This clonotype was found a few times. V and J are TRBV9 and TRBJ1-2; possible D gene TRBD1, 5 bases. Per germline, CDR1 SGDLS and CDR2 YYNGEE. The CDR3 runs to 13 residues. V lost 10 bases and J 5 bases, leaving 18 bases between the germline ends. In DNA, the CDR3 is TGTGCCTCCCGGGGGGAACCGAGTTATGGCTACACCTTC. This encodes CASRGEPSYGYTF.

This clonotype has a count of ten or more. J is TRBJ1-1 and V is TRBV20-1; the D is unclear. The CDR3 is 13 amino acids. Germline-derived CDR1 and CDR2 are DFQATT and SNEGSKA (reference sequence). V lost 6 bases and J 11 bases, leaving 22 bases between the germline ends. For the CDR3, the DNA is TGCAGTGCGTACTCCACCATCATCAAACAGGCTTTCTTT. Translation: CSAYSTIIKQAFF.

The sample holds a few counts of this clonotype. This chain joins TRBV7-2 and TRBJ2-7; D is unresolved. The germline V gene encodes CDR1 SGHTA and CDR2 FQGNSA. V was clipped by 0 bases and J by 5 bases, with 11 bases between them. CDR3 length: 14 residues. The CDR3 spells CASSLAPTRDEQYF. The CDR3 DNA sequence: TGTGCCAGCAGCTTAGCCCCGACCCGCGACGAGCAGTACTTC.

This rearrangement joins TRBV11-2 to TRBJ2-7; 7 nucleotides match TRBD1. This CDR3 comprises 12 residues. The V gene end was trimmed by 8 bases and the J gene end by 2 bases; junction bases not matched to a gene: 3. The germline V gene encodes CDR1 SGHAT and CDR2 FQNNGV. The CDR3 loop reads CASAGGTYEQYF. DNA for the CDR3: TGTGCCAGCGCAGGGGGTACCTACGAGCAGTACTTC.

This clonotype has only a few counts. The chain is built from TRBV4-2 and TRBJ2-7; TRBD2 is a possible D gene (5 bases). V lost 4 bases to trimming and J lost 6 bases, with 13 bases between them. Per the germline V gene, CDR1 is LGHNA and CDR2 is YNFKEQ. The CDR3 consists of 13 residues. Here the CDR3 reads CASSPERGSEQYF. CDR3 DNA sequence: TGTGCCAGCAGCCCCGAACGGGGTTCCGAGCAGTACTTC.

This clonotype was found a few times. This chain connects TRBV2 to TRBJ2-7; D not resolved. CDR1 and CDR2 (germline): SNHLY, FYNNEI. The length of the CDR3 is 13 residues. Trimming removed 3 bases from V and 2 bases from J, with 8 bases in between. The CDR3 protein is CASSDGQPYEQYF. CDR3 sequence (DNA): TGTGCCAGCAGTGATGGTCAGCCCTACGAGCAGTACTTC.

The J gene is TRBJ2-1, the V gene TRBV19, with 10 nucleotides matching TRBD2. The length of the CDR3 is 16 residues. V gave up 3 bases and J gave up 7 bases; unmatched junction bases: 9. Germline values: CDR1 LNHDA, CDR2 SQIVND (reference sequence). The CDR3 loop is CASSMQGASGGNEQFF. CDR3 DNA: TGTGCCAGTAGTATGCAGGGGGCTAGCGGGGGAAATGAGCAGTTCTTC.